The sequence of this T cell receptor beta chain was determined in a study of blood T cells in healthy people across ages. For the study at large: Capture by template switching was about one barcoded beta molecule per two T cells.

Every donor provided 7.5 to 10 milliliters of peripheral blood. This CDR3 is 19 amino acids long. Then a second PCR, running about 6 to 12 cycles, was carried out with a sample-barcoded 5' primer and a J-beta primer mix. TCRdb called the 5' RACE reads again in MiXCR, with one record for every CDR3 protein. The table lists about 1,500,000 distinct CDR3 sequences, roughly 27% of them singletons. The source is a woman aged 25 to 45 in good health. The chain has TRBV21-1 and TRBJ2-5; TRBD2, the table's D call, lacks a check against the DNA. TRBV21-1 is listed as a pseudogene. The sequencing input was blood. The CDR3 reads CASSKLGTSGRARGETQYF. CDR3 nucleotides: TGTGCCAGCAGCAAACTAGGGACTAGCGGGAGGGCCCGAGGAGAGACCCAGTACTTC.